This T cell receptor beta chain was found in a study of a mutant IDH1 vaccine in newly diagnosed glioma (dated by TCRdb to the early 2020s). Notes on the research overall: Vaccination was initiated 4-6 weeks after radiotherapy alone, or concurrently with temozolomide cycles in the chemotherapy-containing groups. Prior to enrollment, patients had been given standard therapy consisting of radiotherapy alone, temozolomide alone, or radiochemotherapy with temozolomide, with the combination given to most patients. Of the approximately 34 patients who were treated, 62.5% were male and roughly 40% were female, and the mean age was about 40 years. Peripheral blood was collected at six visits: V03 (baseline), V05, V07, V10, V12 and V13. For exploratory analyses, longitudinal TCRB deep sequencing was carried out in around 26 treated patients wherever samples were available. The week-35 safety follow-up was designated visit V12, and the week-47 end of study was designated visit V13.

Preparation of the library involved the immunoSEQ multiplex PCR assay. Following the manufacturer's protocol, the hsTCRB Kit was used to amplify rearranged TCR beta chain sequences. TCRB libraries were sequenced on an Illumina MiSeq. In the source study's methods: The kit vendor's proprietary platform handled demultiplexing, trimming and gene mapping. TCRdb mirrors the immuneACCESS table, restricted to in-frame sequences. Some clones are absent from its copies; in checked studies, under half trace to an unresolved V gene, and the reason for the others is unknown. D and trimming come from the DNA, and the V and J calls and clone size come from that table. The sample yields 25,000 to 40,000 clones; approximately 80% were counted once. In total, the top ten clones hold roughly 15% of the sample. The germline V gene (reference sequence) yields SEHNR for CDR1 and FQNEAQ for CDR2. Here V drops 5 bases and J drops 7 bases, and the junction holds 9 bases not matched to any gene. The CDR3 runs 15 residues from the cysteine to the phenylalanine. Just the 45-base CDR3 DNA is kept, in frame starting at base 1.

Results the study describes overall, beyond this receptor: Pseudoprogression appeared unrelated to alterations in the top peripheral T cell clonotypes detected by TCRB sequencing. Immune responses induced by the vaccine were seen in roughly 95% of patients across multiple MHC alleles. Selection of PBMC samples for TCRB deep sequencing was based on availability. The authors noted that analyses of patient blood samples could not be reproduced because of sample limitations.

The intended sense of this specimen's time point label: week 35, safety follow-up. Every vaccine dose consisted of 300 ug of a 20-mer mutant IDH1 peptide in Montanide, administered subcutaneously together with topical imiquimod. Patients received eight vaccinations in weeks 1, 3, 5, 7, 11, 15, 19 and 23, corresponding to visits V03 through V10. All donors had newly diagnosed IDH1-mutant astrocytomas of WHO grade 3 or 4 that showed loss of nuclear ATRX. The samples were drawn from NOA16, a multicentre, single-arm, open-label phase I trial in Germany that tested a mutant IDH1 peptide vaccine in humans for the first time. Genomic DNA for TCRB sequencing was extracted from EDTA blood using the DNeasy Blood and Tissue Kit. Notes on this clone: Its binding antigen is unknown. The input lacks base qualities; no much larger clone sits a single base away.

The sequence came from a young man with glioma. The sample was PBMCs, taken from a glioma patient whose treatment included an IDH1 peptide vaccine. Here the chain combines TRBV7-9 and TRBJ2-1; 9 of the junction bases match TRBD2. The DNA sequence follows: TGTGCCAGCAGCCCCCAGGGACTAGCAAGTAATGAGCAGTTCTTC. This gives the protein CASSPQGLASNEQFF. Joined to the reference TRBV7-9 and TRBJ2-1 proteins, this CDR3 gives the full variable domain: DTGVSQNPRHKITKRGQNVTFRCDPISEHNRLYWYRQTLGQGPEFLTYFQNEAQLEKSRLLSDRFSAERPKGSFSTLEIQRTEQGDSAMYLCASSPQGLASNEQFFGPGTRLTVL.